A selection of T cell receptor beta chains follows, all from one sample in a study of T cells in localized non-small cell lung cancer. Sequenced by immunoSEQ multiplex PCR; TCRdb stores in-frame clones only, minus some. Of around 15,000 clones listed, 70% to 90% are singletons. The sequenced sample was peripheral blood, obtained before any cancer treatment. The receptors originated from a male donor aged 60 or over with stage I lung adenocarcinoma. Each CDR3 is given with its conserved first and last residue. D genes are given only for firm matches. Clone size, where shown, is once, few, many, or a class for clones that have expanded.

D gene	clone size	V gene	J gene	CDR3 protein	CDR3 DNA
NA	NA	TRBV7-3	TRBJ2-2	CASSPRRSGELFF	TGTGCCAGCAGCCCACGGCGGAGCGGGGAGCTGTTTTTT
NA	NA	TRBV6-6	TRBJ1-2	CASSYFQAQGYGYTF	TGTGCCAGCAGTTACTTCCAGGCCCAGGGCTATGGCTACACCTTC
NA	NA	TRBV9	TRBJ1-1	CASSNTWDSEAFF	TGTGCCAGCAGTAACACTTGGGATTCGGAGGCTTTCTTT
TRBD2	NA	TRBV27	TRBJ2-3	CASSLSKLGGGNTDTQYF	TGTGCCAGCAGTTTATCGAAGTTGGGCGGGGGGAACACAGATACGCAGTATTTT
NA	NA	TRBV7-8	TRBJ2-5	CASRITPGDLKAQETQYF	TGTGCCAGCAGAATCACTCCGGGGGACCTCAAAGCCCAAGAGACCCAGTACTTC
NA	NA	TRBV7-6	TRBJ2-3	CASSPVLADTQYF	TGTGCCAGCAGCCCCGTCCTGGCAGATACGCAGTATTTT
TRBD1	large	TRBV2	TRBJ1-6	CASSENRGNSPLHF	TGTGCCAGCAGTGAGAACAGGGGAAATTCACCCCTCCACTTT
TRBD2	NA	TRBV18	TRBJ2-7	CASSPGGSSYEQYF	TGTGCCAGCTCACCAGGCGGGAGCTCCTACGAGCAGTACTTC
TRBD1	NA	TRBV7-8	TRBJ2-1	CASSWTGVNEQFF	TGTGCCAGCAGCTGGACAGGGGTAAATGAGCAGTTCTTC
NA	NA	TRBV7-3	TRBJ2-1	CASSLGQERSEQFF	TGTGCCAGCAGCTTAGGCCAGGAGCGTAGTGAGCAGTTCTTC
NA	NA	TRBV2	TRBJ2-7	CASNREAVYEQYF	TGTGCCAGCAACAGGGAAGCTGTCTACGAGCAGTACTTC
NA	NA	TRBV14	TRBJ1-4	CASSQTQGTREKLFF	TGTGCCAGCAGCCAAACACAGGGTACACGGGAAAAACTGTTTTTT
TRBD1	NA	TRBV4-1	TRBJ2-7	CASSVGTGIEQYF	TGCGCCAGCAGCGTCGGGACAGGGATCGAGCAGTACTTC
NA	NA	TRBV27	TRBJ2-2	CASSLKSNTGELFF	TGTGCCAGCAGCCTTAAGAGCAACACCGGGGAGCTGTTTTTT
NA	NA	TRBV6-5	TRBJ2-7	CASSRGASGEQYF	TGTGCCAGCAGCAGGGGGGCTTCGGGGGAGCAGTACTTC
TRBD1	NA	TRBV18	TRBJ2-2	CASSGQGATGELFF	TGTGCCAGCTCGGGACAGGGGGCCACCGGGGAGCTGTTTTTT
NA	NA	TRBV7-2	TRBJ1-6	CASSLARRNSPLHF	TGTGCCAGCAGCTTAGCCAGGCGAAATTCACCCCTCCACTTT
NA	NA	TRBV7-9	TRBJ2-7	CASSLPRGGTYEQYF	TGTGCCAGCAGCTTACCAAGGGGCGGAACCTACGAGCAGTACTTC
NA	NA	TRBV5-6	TRBJ2-5	CASSLEGRTQYF	TGTGCCAGCAGCTTGGAGGGACGGACCCAGTACTTC
TRBD1	few	TRBV6-1	TRBJ1-2	CASSDGGQTYGYTF	TGTGCCAGCAGTGATGGGGGACAGACCTATGGCTACACCTTC
NA	NA	TRBV5-4	TRBJ1-2	CASSFETDGVVGYTF	TGTGCCAGCAGCTTCGAGACTGATGGGGTAGTAGGCTACACCTTC
NA	NA	TRBV5-1	TRBJ2-1	CASSLVGDSYNEQFF	TGCGCCAGCAGCTTGGTCGGAGACTCCTACAATGAGCAGTTCTTC
NA	NA	TRBV18	TRBJ2-6	CASSEQGPNSGANVLTF	TGTGCCAGCTCAGAACAGGGCCCTAACTCTGGGGCCAACGTCCTGACTTTC
TRBD1	NA	TRBV28	TRBJ2-7	CASSSGGTGWGEQYF	TGTGCCAGCAGCTCCGGGGGGACAGGGTGGGGAGAGCAGTACTTC
TRBD2	NA	TRBV7-7	TRBJ2-3	CASSLGTSGSTDTQYF	TGTGCTAGCAGCTTAGGGACTAGCGGTAGCACAGATACGCAGTATTTT
NA	once	TRBV14	TRBJ2-7	CASSRKSSYEQYF	TGTGCCAGCAGTCGAAAGAGCTCCTACGAGCAGTACTTC
TRBD2	NA	TRBV19	TRBJ2-7	CASSMERGASPEQYF	TGTGCCAGTAGTATGGAGCGGGGAGCGTCTCCCGAGCAGTACTTC
TRBD1	NA	TRBV7-9	TRBJ1-4	CASSRRQGENEKLFF	TGTGCCAGCAGCCGCAGACAGGGAGAGAATGAAAAACTGTTTTTT
TRBD1	NA	TRBV9	TRBJ1-1	CASSVTGALNTEAFF	TGTGCCAGCAGCGTGACAGGGGCTTTGAACACTGAAGCTTTCTTT
NA	NA	TRBV10-3	TRBJ2-7	CAISSGVGAYEQYF	TGTGCCATCTCTAGTGGAGTAGGGGCCTACGAGCAGTACTTC
NA	NA	TRBV18	TRBJ2-3	CASSPTPGTAQYF	TGTGCCAGCTCACCAACACCGGGAACGGCGCAGTATTTT
NA	NA	TRBV19	TRBJ1-2	CASSAPGGNNYGYTF	TGTGCCAGTAGTGCGCCTGGGGGCAACAACTATGGCTACACCTTC
NA	NA	TRBV7-8	TRBJ1-4	CASSTFSGRQKLFF	TGTGCCAGCAGCACCTTCTCAGGACGCCAAAAACTGTTTTTT
NA	once	TRBV6-1	TRBJ1-1	CASTPLGSPTEAFF	TGTGCCAGCACTCCGCTCGGGTCCCCCACTGAAGCTTTCTTT
TRBD1	NA	TRBV7-9	TRBJ2-1	CASSSQDRPYNEQFF	TGTGCCAGCAGCTCACAGGACAGGCCCTACAATGAGCAGTTCTTC
TRBD1	NA	TRBV7-9	TRBJ1-6	CASSLEWGQGDSPLHF	TGTGCCAGCAGCTTAGAATGGGGACAGGGGGATTCACCCCTCCACTTT
NA	once	TRBV28	TRBJ2-6	CASSRTGTGANVLTF	TGTGCCAGCAGCCGCACAGGGACCGGGGCCAACGTCCTGACTTTC
NA	once	TRBV19	TRBJ2-3	CASSIIGTDTQYF	TGTGCCAGTAGTATAATTGGCACAGATACGCAGTATTTT
NA	NA	TRBV21-1	TRBJ2-1	CASSKEDSAKEYNEQFF	TGTGCCAGCAGCAAAGAGGATAGCGCCAAGGAGTACAATGAGCAGTTCTTC
NA	NA	TRBV11-2	TRBJ2-1	CASTPGTLQYNEQFF	TGTGCCAGCACCCCCGGGACACTTCAATACAATGAGCAGTTCTTC
NA	NA	TRBV5-4	TRBJ1-4	CASSVGGVTNEKLFF	TGTGCCAGCAGCGTCGGGGGGGTTACTAATGAAAAACTGTTTTTT
NA	NA	TRBV5-4	TRBJ2-1	CASRSRGGKYNEQFF	TGTGCCAGCAGATCTCGAGGGGGGAAGTACAATGAGCAGTTCTTC
NA	NA	TRBV15	TRBJ2-5	CATSGGPVRETQYF	TGTGCCACCAGCGGCGGACCCGTACGGGAGACCCAGTACTTC
NA	NA	TRBV5-6	TRBJ2-2	CASSSYGGSPYTGELFF	TGTGCCAGCAGCAGCTACGGAGGTAGCCCCTATACCGGGGAGCTGTTTTTT
TRBD1	once	TRBV7-2	TRBJ2-1	CASSLATGVNEQFF	TGTGCCAGCAGCTTAGCGACAGGGGTGAATGAGCAGTTCTTC
NA	NA	TRBV10-3	TRBJ2-3	CAISGLDSSDTQYF	TGTGCCATCAGTGGGTTGGATTCATCAGATACGCAGTATTTT
NA	NA	TRBV10-3	TRBJ2-2	CAISESGGETGELFF	TGTGCCATCAGTGAGTCAGGGGGAGAAACCGGGGAGCTGTTTTTT
TRBD2	NA	TRBV5-4	TRBJ2-1	CASSQGLAGGKNEQFF	TGTGCCAGCAGCCAGGGACTAGCGGGGGGGAAGAATGAGCAGTTCTTC
NA	NA	TRBV5-1	TRBJ2-2	CASSLDRAGGELFF	TGCGCCAGCAGCTTGGACAGGGCAGGCGGGGAGCTGTTTTTT
NA	NA	TRBV7-6	TRBJ1-1	CASSPTRGEAFF	TGTGCCAGCAGCCCGACCAGAGGAGAAGCTTTCTTT
TRBD1	NA	TRBV2	TRBJ2-1	CASKTDRGPYNEQFF	TGTGCCAGCAAGACGGACAGGGGCCCCTACAATGAGCAGTTCTTC
NA	NA	TRBV5-5	TRBJ2-1	CASSLEVRANEQFF	TGTGCCAGCAGCTTGGAAGTTAGAGCTAATGAGCAGTTCTTC
NA	few	TRBV11-2	TRBJ1-5	CASSLDLGSNQPQHF	TGTGCCAGCAGCTTAGATCTGGGGAGCAATCAGCCCCAGCATTTT